A selection of T cell receptor beta chains follows, all from one sample in a study of shared T cell receptors in the human thymus. Libraries were prepared by immunoSEQ multiplex PCR; TCRdb keeps only in-frame clonotypes and omits some of them. The sample has about 380,000 clones; roughly 94% are singletons. The sample was thymocytes. The receptors come from a human donor. Each CDR3 is given with its conserved first and last residue. Fields, in order: clone size, J gene, V gene, D gene, CDR3 DNA, CDR3 protein. D genes are given only for firm matches. Size values are once, few and many counts, or a class for expanded clones, and some rows have none.

clone size: .; J gene: TRBJ2-7; V gene: TRBV7-8; D gene: .; CDR3 DNA: TGTGCCAGCAGCCCAACGGGACACATCTTCTCCTACGAGCAGTACTTC; CDR3 protein: CASSPTGHIFSYEQYF
clone size: .; J gene: TRBJ2-5; V gene: TRBV7-6; D gene: TRBD2; CDR3 DNA: TGTGCCAGCAGCTTAATAGGGGCTAGCGGAGTAAAAAAAGAGACCCAGTACTTC; CDR3 protein: CASSLIGASGVKKETQYF
clone size: few; J gene: TRBJ2-5; V gene: TRBV5-6; D gene: .; CDR3 DNA: TGTGCCAGCAGCTGGCTCGACGGTTCTGAGGAGACCCAGTACTTC; CDR3 protein: CASSWLDGSEETQYF
clone size: once; J gene: TRBJ2-1; V gene: TRBV18; D gene: TRBD2; CDR3 DNA: TGTGCCAGCTCACCGGGCGGGAGTGTGAACAATGAGCAGTTCTTC; CDR3 protein: CASSPGGSVNNEQFF
clone size: .; J gene: TRBJ1-1; V gene: TRBV11-3; D gene: .; CDR3 DNA: TGTGCCAGCAGCTTACATGATGGGGGCGCTGAAGCTTTCTTT; CDR3 protein: CASSLHDGGAEAFF
clone size: .; J gene: TRBJ1-1; V gene: TRBV7-2; D gene: .; CDR3 DNA: TGTGCCAGCAGCCCCTCCAGGGGGAACACTGAAGCTTTCTTT; CDR3 protein: CASSPSRGNTEAFF
clone size: .; J gene: TRBJ2-3; V gene: TRBV5-4; D gene: .; CDR3 DNA: TGTGCCAGCAGCTTGGGGCCTCGCAGGGGGGTCCGGGGCACAGATACGCAGTATTTT; CDR3 protein: CASSLGPRRGVRGTDTQYF
clone size: .; J gene: TRBJ1-4; V gene: TRBV7-9; D gene: .; CDR3 DNA: TGTGCCAGCACGGGGGGTGAAAAACTGTTTTTT; CDR3 protein: CASTGGEKLFF
clone size: once; J gene: TRBJ2-7; V gene: TRBV7-6; D gene: .; CDR3 DNA: TGTGCCAGCAGCTTGGCGGACCGGTACGAGCAGTACTTC; CDR3 protein: CASSLADRYEQYF
clone size: .; J gene: TRBJ2-3; V gene: TRBV29-1; D gene: .; CDR3 DNA: TGCAGCGCCCAAGGGGGGACAGCGAGCACAGATACGCAGTATTTT; CDR3 protein: CSAQGGTASTDTQYF
clone size: .; J gene: TRBJ1-3; V gene: TRBV5-1; D gene: TRBD1; CDR3 DNA: TGCGCCAGCAGCCCACGCCCCACAGGGGATGGAAACACCATATATTTT; CDR3 protein: CASSPRPTGDGNTIYF
clone size: .; J gene: TRBJ2-5; V gene: TRBV4-3; D gene: TRBD2; CDR3 DNA: TGCGCCAGCAGCCAAGGAAGCGGGGACCAAGAGACCCAGTACTTC; CDR3 protein: CASSQGSGDQETQYF
clone size: .; J gene: TRBJ1-2; V gene: TRBV2; D gene: .; CDR3 DNA: TGTGCCAGCAGGAAGGGGGACTATGGCTACACCTTC; CDR3 protein: CASRKGDYGYTF
clone size: .; J gene: TRBJ2-5; V gene: TRBV5-1; D gene: TRBD2; CDR3 DNA: TGCGCCAGCAGCTTGTCCCTAGCGGGAGGGCCCGGGGAGACCCAGTACTTC; CDR3 protein: CASSLSLAGGPGETQYF
clone size: .; J gene: TRBJ2-3; V gene: TRBV27; D gene: TRBD2; CDR3 DNA: TGTGCCAGCAGCGGGACTAGCGGTCCCAGGCACACAGATACGCAGTATTTT; CDR3 protein: CASSGTSGPRHTDTQYF
clone size: .; J gene: TRBJ2-7; V gene: TRBV5-4; D gene: .; CDR3 DNA: TGTGCCAGCAGCTACTCAGGCGGGCCCTACGAGCAGTACTTC; CDR3 protein: CASSYSGGPYEQYF
clone size: .; J gene: TRBJ2-5; V gene: TRBV4-2; D gene: TRBD2; CDR3 DNA: TGTGCCAGCAGCCAAGATATCCAGCGGGAGGGACAAGAGACCCAGTACTTC; CDR3 protein: CASSQDIQREGQETQYF
clone size: once; J gene: TRBJ2-5; V gene: TRBV11-3; D gene: TRBD2; CDR3 DNA: TGTGCCAGCAGCTTAAGCGGACTAGCGGAGACCCAGTACTTC; CDR3 protein: CASSLSGLAETQYF
clone size: .; J gene: TRBJ2-7; V gene: TRBV7-6; D gene: TRBD2; CDR3 DNA: TGTGCCAGCAGCTCCCTACACAATTTAGCGGGAGGGCCTCATTGCGAGCAGTACTTC; CDR3 protein: CASSSLHNLAGGPHCEQYF
clone size: .; J gene: TRBJ2-5; V gene: TRBV6-6; D gene: .; CDR3 DNA: TGTGCCAGCAGTCCCAGATTCCGGGAGAAAGAGACCCAGTACTTC; CDR3 protein: CASSPRFREKETQYF